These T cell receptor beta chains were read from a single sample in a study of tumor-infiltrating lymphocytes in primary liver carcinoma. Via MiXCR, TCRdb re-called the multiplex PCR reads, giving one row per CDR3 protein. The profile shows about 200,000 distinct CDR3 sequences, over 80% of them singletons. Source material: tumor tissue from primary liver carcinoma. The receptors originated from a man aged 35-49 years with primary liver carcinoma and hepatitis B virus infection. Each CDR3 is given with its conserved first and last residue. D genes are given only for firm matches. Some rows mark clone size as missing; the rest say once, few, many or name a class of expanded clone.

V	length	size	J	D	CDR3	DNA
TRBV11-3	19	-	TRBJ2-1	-	CASSLGRQETRGSYNEHFF	TGTGCCAGCAGCTTAGGGCGGCAGGAAACTCGGGGATCCTACAATGAACACTTCTTC
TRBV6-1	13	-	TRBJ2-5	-	CVSSVRGAETQYF	TGTGTCAGCAGTGTAAGGGGTGCGGAGACCCAGTATTTC
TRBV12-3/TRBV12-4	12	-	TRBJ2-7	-	CASDLSDGKQYF	TGTGCCAGCGACTTGTCCGATGGGAAGCAGTACTTC
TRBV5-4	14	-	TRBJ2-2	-	CVSSPRHGPGELFF	TGTGTCAGCAGCCCCCGACATGGGCCCGGGGAGCTGTTTTTT
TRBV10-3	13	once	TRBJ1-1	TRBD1	CTISQGEETEAFF	TGTACCATCAGTCAGGGGGAGGAAACTGAAGCTTTCTTT
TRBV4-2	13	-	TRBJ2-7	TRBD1	CASNPGQTYEQNF	TGTGCCAGCAACCCGGGACAGACCTACGAGCAGAACTTC
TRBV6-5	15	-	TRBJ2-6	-	CASRYQGSGANVLTF	TGTGCCAGCAGATACCAGGGCTCTGGGGCCAACGTCCTGACTTTC
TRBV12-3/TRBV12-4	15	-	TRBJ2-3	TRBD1	CASSAQGQGPDRQYF	TGTGCCAGCAGTGCCCAGGGACAGGGGCCTGATAGGCAGTATTTT
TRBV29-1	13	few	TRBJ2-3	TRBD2	CGAQRGGTDTQYF	TGCGGTGCCCAGCGGGGGGGCACAGATACGCAGTATTTT
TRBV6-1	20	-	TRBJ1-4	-	CVSSAFLFGAALTGNEKLFF	TGTGTCAGCAGTGCGTTTCTTTTCGGGGCAGCACTTACTGGTAATGAAAAACTGTTTTTT
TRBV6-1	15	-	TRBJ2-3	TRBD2	CSSSDLAGGGDTQYF	TGTTCCAGCAGCGATCTAGCGGGAGGGGGAGATACGCAGTATTTT
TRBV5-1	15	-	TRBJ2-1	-	CAGSLDSPSYNKQFF	TGCGCCGGCAGCTTAGACAGTCCCTCCTACAATAAGCAGTTCTTC
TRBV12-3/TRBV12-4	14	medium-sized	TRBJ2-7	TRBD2	CASSLLAGGYEQYF	TGTGCCAGCAGTTTGTTAGCGGGAGGCTACGAGCAGTACTTC
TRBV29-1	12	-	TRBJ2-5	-	CSVWWIGETQYF	TGCAGCGTGTGGTGGATAGGGGAGACCCAGTACTTC